The T cell receptor beta chain described here comes from a study of T cell changes during pregnancy in multiple sclerosis (dated by TCRdb to between 2018 and 2020). For context, the study as a whole: In women with multiple sclerosis, the researchers looked at how the T cell repertoire shifted as pregnancy progressed.

Points on this clone: The antigen it recognizes is unknown. One base away there is no much larger clone; base qualities are not given.

From the germline V gene (reference sequence), CDR1 is MNHEY and CDR2 is SMNVEV. Trimming accounts for 5 bases at V and 1 base at J, while the number of junction bases matched to no gene is 12. From the cysteine up to the phenylalanine, the CDR3 has a length of 18 residues. Only the CDR3 region is kept as DNA, spanning 54 bases read in frame from base 1. Library preparation used the immunoSEQ multiplex PCR assay. Entries here come from immuneACCESS through TCRdb and include only in-frame sequences with V and J called. Some clones fail to appear in such tables; in the studies checked, an unresolved V gene covers under half of the shortfall, and the cause of the remainder is unknown. The sample data list some 28,000 clones, and around nine tenths of these were observed just once. The ten largest clones represent 6% to 6.5% of the sample.

The chain links TRBV27 with TRBJ2-2, and 8 junctional nucleotides match TRBD1. This TCR was recovered from a female donor with multiple sclerosis, enrolled in a pregnancy study. The source material was CD8+ T cells from peripheral blood mononuclear cells, sampled before pregnancy. The CDR3 loop reads CASSKAWADRGNTGELFF. The DNA reads TGTGCCAGCAGTAAGGCCTGGGCCGACAGGGGGAACACCGGGGAGCTGTTTTTT.